In this sample, the clone carrying this T cell receptor beta chain turned up many times. Its antigen remains unidentified. The data were obtained in a study of T cells in Graves' hyperthyroidism and ophthalmopathy. Germline CDR1 SEHNR, CDR2 FQNEAQ (reference sequence). V lost 5 bases, J lost 5 bases, and 9 bases lay in between. This CDR3 is built from 12 residues. General study findings and limits: Blood also showed most of the thyroid clonotypes that were expanded above 0.001. Onset of ophthalmopathy came a median 6.5 months after the model predicted it.

TCR beta CDR3 sequences were amplified from RNA transcripts. Using the HTBI primer set, a first-round RT-PCR was run on the TCR CDR3. TCRdb called the multiplex PCR reads again in MiXCR, with one record for every CDR3 protein. The table shows 600,000 to 900,000 distinct CDR3 sequences, with about 16% occurring only once. Uncontrolled infections, other autoimmune diseases, pregnancy or lactation led to exclusion of patients. This TCR was recovered from a man aged 18 to 30 with Graves' hyperthyroidism. Material: blood. The chain carries TRBV7-9 and TRBJ1-2; D gene unclear. The CDR3 nucleotides read TGTGCCAGCAGCCCTACGATATATGGCTACACCTTC. Its protein is CASSPTIYGYTF.